This T cell receptor (beta chain) was identified during a study of blood T cell repertoires in COVID-19. Overall study context: Sample material is recorded as cDNA or gDNA derived from T cells, B-cell-depleted T cells, or PBMCs.

Clones were sequenced by immunoSEQ multiplex PCR, and TCRdb holds only the in-frame ones, with some missing. The sample records some 220,000 clones, about four fifths being singletons. This CDR3 has 17 residues. Germline CDR1 reads MNHEY; CDR2 reads SMNVEV (reference sequence). V lost 2 bases and J lost 8; bases outside the gene matches: 15. Sequenced input: peripheral blood. This sequence originates from a woman in her 30s who had recovered from COVID-19. The chain links TRBV27 to TRBJ1-2, with 9 nucleotides matching TRBD1. The CDR3 sequence: CASSLEGVGQGPGGYTF. The CDR3 coding sequence is TGTGCCAGCAGTTTAGAGGGAGTTGGACAGGGGCCTGGAGGCTACACCTTC.